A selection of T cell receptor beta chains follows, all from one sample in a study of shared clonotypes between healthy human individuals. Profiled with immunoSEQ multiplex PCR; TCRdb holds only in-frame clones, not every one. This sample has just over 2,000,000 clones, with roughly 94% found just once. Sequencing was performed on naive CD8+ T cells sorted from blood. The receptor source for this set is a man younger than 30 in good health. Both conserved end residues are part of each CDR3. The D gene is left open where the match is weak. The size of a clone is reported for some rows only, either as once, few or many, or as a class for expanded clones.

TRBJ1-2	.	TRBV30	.	TGTGCCTTGGACCTCGGAGGCACAAACTATGGCTACACCTTC	CALDLGGTNYGYTF
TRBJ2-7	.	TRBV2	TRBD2	TGTGCCTTAAGCCCGGGACTAGCGGAATTCGAGCAGTACTTC	CALSPGLAEFEQYF
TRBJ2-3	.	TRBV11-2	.	TGTGCCAGCAGCTTAAATACCGTAGATACGCAGTATTTT	CASSLNTVDTQYF
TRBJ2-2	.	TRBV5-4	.	TGTGCCAGCAGCTTGGTCGGCACCGGGGAGCTGTTTTTT	CASSLVGTGELFF
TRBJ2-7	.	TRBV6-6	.	TGTGCCAGCAGTTACCAGGACAGTCTCTACGAGCAGTACTTC	CASSYQDSLYEQYF
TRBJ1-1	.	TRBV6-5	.	TGTGCCAGCAGCTTAGACGGGGGGAGCACTGAAGCTTTCTTT	CASSLDGGSTEAFF
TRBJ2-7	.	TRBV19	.	TGTGCCAGTAGTATATTTGGACAGCCCTACGAGCAGTACTTC	CASSIFGQPYEQYF
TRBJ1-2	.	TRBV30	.	TGTGCCTGGAGTTGGGAGGAAGTTCATGGCTACACCTTC	CAWSWEEVHGYTF
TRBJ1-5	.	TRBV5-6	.	TGTGCCAGCAGCAAGTTCGGAGAAGGCTTTCTGCAGCCCCAGCATTTT	CASSKFGEGFLQPQHF
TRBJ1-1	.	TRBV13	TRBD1	TGTGCCAGCACCACTGGACAGGGGCTTACTGAAGCTTTCTTT	CASTTGQGLTEAFF
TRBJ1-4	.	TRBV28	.	TGTGCCAGCAGTCCGCCGGGGGCCCTGGGAGAAAAACTGTTTTTT	CASSPPGALGEKLFF
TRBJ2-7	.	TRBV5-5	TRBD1	TGTGCCAGCAGCTTGGCCGCAGGGGGCCCCTACGAGCAGTACTTC	CASSLAAGGPYEQYF
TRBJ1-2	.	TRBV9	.	TGTGCCAGCAGCGTAGCGGCCGGGGGTGGCTATGGCTACACCTTC	CASSVAAGGGYGYTF
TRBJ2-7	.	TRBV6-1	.	TGTGCCAGCAGTGAAATTGATTACGAGCAGTACTTC	CASSEIDYEQYF
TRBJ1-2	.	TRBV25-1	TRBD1	TGTGCCAGCAGAGAACTGGGACAGTTCTATGGCTACACCTTC	CASRELGQFYGYTF
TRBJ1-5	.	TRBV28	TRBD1	TGTGCCAGCAGTTTATATGCGGGACAGGCATTCTGGCAGCCCCAGCATTTT	CASSLYAGQAFWQPQHF
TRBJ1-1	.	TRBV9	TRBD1	TGTGCCAGCAGCGAGGGGACAGGGGGCGAGTACACTGAAGCTTTCTTT	CASSEGTGGEYTEAFF
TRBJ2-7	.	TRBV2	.	TGTGCCAGTGAGGGGCGGGAAAGCTCCTACGAGCAGTACTTC	CASEGRESSYEQYF
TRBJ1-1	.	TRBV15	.	TGTGCCACCAGCAGAGAAAGGATGAACACTGAAGCTTTCTTT	CATSRERMNTEAFF
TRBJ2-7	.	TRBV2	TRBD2	TGTGCCAGCAGTGAATGGGGTAGCGGGAGCTACGAGCAGTACTTC	CASSEWGSGSYEQYF
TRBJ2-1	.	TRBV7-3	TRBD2	TGTGCCAGCAGCCCTCTGTCGGGACTAGCGTACAATGAGCAGTTCTTC	CASSPLSGLAYNEQFF
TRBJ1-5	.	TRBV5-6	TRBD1	TGTGCCAGCAGTCCCCGACAGGGTTTAAGGGGGGTTCATCAGTCCCAGCATTTT	CASSPRQGLRGVHQSQHF
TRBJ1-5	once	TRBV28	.	TGTGCCAGCAGTTTCATAGATAGCAATCAGCCCCAGCATTTT	CASSFIDSNQPQHF
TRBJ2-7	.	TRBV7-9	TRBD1	TGTGCCAGCAGCGACCGGGACAGGAGCTACGAGCAGTACTTC	CASSDRDRSYEQYF
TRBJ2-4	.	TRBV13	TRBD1	TGTGCCAGCAGCGACCGGGACAGGGGAGCCAAAAACATTCAGTACTTC	CASSDRDRGAKNIQYF
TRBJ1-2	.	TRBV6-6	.	TGTGCCAGCAGTTACCGTCCGGACCCAGGTGGCTACACCTTC	CASSYRPDPGGYTF
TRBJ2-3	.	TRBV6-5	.	TGTGCCAGCAGTTACTCGTCTGACTTAACAGATACGCAGTATTTT	CASSYSSDLTDTQYF
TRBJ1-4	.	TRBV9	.	TGTGCCAGCAGCGTTGGGGGGACTGCTGAAAAACTGTTTTTT	CASSVGGTAEKLFF
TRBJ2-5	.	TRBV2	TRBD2	TGTGCCAGCAGTGATGTGGCTAGCGGGATGACTCTCTACCAAGAGACCCAGTACTTC	CASSDVASGMTLYQETQYF
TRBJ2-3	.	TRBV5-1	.	TGCGCCAGCAGCCCGGGAGCCTTGGATACGCAGTATTTT	CASSPGALDTQYF
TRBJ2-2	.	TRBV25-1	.	TGTGCCAGCAGTGAAGTAGTACCAGCGGGCACCGGGGAGCTGTTTTTT	CASSEVVPAGTGELFF
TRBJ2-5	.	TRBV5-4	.	TGTGCCAGCAGCTTACGACCAGCCTATCTAGGAGAGACCCAGTACTTC	CASSLRPAYLGETQYF
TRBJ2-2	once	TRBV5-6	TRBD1	TGTGCCAGCAGCTCCGGGACAGGAATTACCGGGGAGCTGTTTTTT	CASSSGTGITGELFF
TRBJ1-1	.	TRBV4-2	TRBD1	TGTGCCAGCAGCCAAGCAGGGACAGGCCCGAACACTGAAGCTTTCTTT	CASSQAGTGPNTEAFF
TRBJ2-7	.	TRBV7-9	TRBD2	TGTGCCAGCAGCTTTTGGACTAGCGGGAGCTACGAGCAGTACTTC	CASSFWTSGSYEQYF
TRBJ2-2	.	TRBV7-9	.	TGTGCCAGCAGCCGACAGAGTTCGAACACCGGGGAGCTGTTTTTT	CASSRQSSNTGELFF
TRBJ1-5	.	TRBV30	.	TGTGCCTGGAGTCCGGGGCCTAATTCTGAGAATCAGCCCCAGCATTTT	CAWSPGPNSENQPQHF
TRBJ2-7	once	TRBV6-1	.	TGTGCCAGCAGTGAAGCGCTTCGAGAGGGGTACTACGAGCAGTACTTC	CASSEALREGYYEQYF
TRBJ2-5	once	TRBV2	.	TGTGCCAGCAGTGAATGGGGTGGGGGGCAAGAGACCCAGTACTTC	CASSEWGGGQETQYF
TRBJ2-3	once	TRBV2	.	TGTGCCAGCAGTGGTGGACAAGGATATGGCACAGATACGCAGTATTTT	CASSGGQGYGTDTQYF
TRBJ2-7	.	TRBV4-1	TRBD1	TGCGCCAGCAGCCCAGGATCGGGACAGGGCGCCTACGAGCAGTACTTC	CASSPGSGQGAYEQYF
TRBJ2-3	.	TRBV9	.	TGTGCCAGCAGCCTCCCCCCCTCAGATACGCAGTATTTT	CASSLPPSDTQYF
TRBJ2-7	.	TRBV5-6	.	TGTGCCAGCAGCTTGGGTGAGGCCCCCTACGAGCAGTACTTC	CASSLGEAPYEQYF
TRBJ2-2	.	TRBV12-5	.	TGTGCTAGTGGTCCAGGGACAGGGGAGCTGTTTTTT	CASGPGTGELFF
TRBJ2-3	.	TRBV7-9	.	TGTGCCCTGACGACGGAGACAGATACGCAGTATTTT	CALTTETDTQYF
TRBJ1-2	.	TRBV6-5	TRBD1	TGTGCCAGCAGGCTAACAGGGGAGAATGGCTACACCTTC	CASRLTGENGYTF
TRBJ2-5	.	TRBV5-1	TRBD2	TGCGCCAGCAGCGCGGGACTAGCGGGAGGGCTTGAGACCCAGTACTTC	CASSAGLAGGLETQYF
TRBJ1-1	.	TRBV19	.	TGTGCCAGTAGTACCCAGGGGTACAACACTGAAGCTTTCTTT	CASSTQGYNTEAFF
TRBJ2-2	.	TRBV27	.	TGTGCCAGCAGTTTTGGGGGCGGGTACACCGGGGAGCTGTTTTTT	CASSFGGGYTGELFF
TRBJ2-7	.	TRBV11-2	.	TGTGCCAGCAGCTCGGGACAACTCGCCGAGCAGTACTTC	CASSSGQLAEQYF
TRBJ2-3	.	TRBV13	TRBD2	TGTGCCAGCAGCTTAGAAGCTAGCGGAGAGGCAGATACGCAGTATTTT	CASSLEASGEADTQYF